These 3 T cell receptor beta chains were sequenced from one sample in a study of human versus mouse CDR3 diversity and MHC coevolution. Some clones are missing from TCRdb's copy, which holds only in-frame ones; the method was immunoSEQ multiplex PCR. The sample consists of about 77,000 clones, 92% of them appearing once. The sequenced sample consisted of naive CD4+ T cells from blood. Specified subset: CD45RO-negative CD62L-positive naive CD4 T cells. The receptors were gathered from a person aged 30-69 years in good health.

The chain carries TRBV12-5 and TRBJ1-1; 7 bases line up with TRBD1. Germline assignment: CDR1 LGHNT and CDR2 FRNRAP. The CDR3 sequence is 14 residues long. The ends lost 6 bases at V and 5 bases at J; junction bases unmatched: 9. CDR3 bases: TGTGCTAGTGGCTTCCGACAGGGTAGTACTGAAGCTTTCTTT. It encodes CASGFRQGSTEAFF.

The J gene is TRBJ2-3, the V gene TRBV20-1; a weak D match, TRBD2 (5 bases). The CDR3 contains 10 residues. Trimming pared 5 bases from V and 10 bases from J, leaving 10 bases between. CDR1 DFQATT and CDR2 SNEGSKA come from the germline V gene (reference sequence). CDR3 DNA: TGCAGTGCTGGTTCCGGGGCGCAGTATTTT. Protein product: CSAGSGAQYF.

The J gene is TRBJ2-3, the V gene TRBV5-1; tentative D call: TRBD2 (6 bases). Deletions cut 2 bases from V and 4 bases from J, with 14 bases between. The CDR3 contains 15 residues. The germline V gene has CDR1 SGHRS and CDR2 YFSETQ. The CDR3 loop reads CASSFRPPGADTQYF. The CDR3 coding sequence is TGCGCCAGCAGCTTCCGCCCCCCGGGGGCAGATACGCAGTATTTT.